The 11 T cell receptor beta chains presented below share a single source sample, sequenced in a study of human T cells and chemical hapten exposure. Time point in this sample: patch test 1, 2 weeks after DPC sensitization. The treatment was: therapeutic diphenylcyclopropenone sensitization with weekly scalp DPC. Each CDR3 protein is one row after TCRdb ran MiXCR on the RACE reads. The sample shows 74,000 or so distinct CDR3 sequences, under 13% of them seen only once. Sequences were derived from whole blood, sampled in connection with sensitization to the hapten diphenylcyclopropenone (DPC). The source of these receptors is a woman aged 45-59 years with alopecia areata. Some clones in this sample may be carry-over from other donors' samples.

In its sample, this clonotype was seen a few times. V and J are TRBV6-5 and TRBJ2-3; TRBD2 matches at 8 bases. There are 16 residues in the CDR3. Looked up from germline, CDR1 is MNHEY and CDR2 is SVGAGI. The junction had 9 bases not matched to a gene; V was cut back by 5 bases and J by 2 bases. This chain's CDR3 is CASSLGLAQPTDTQYF. The CDR3 nucleotides are TGTGCCAGCAGTCTCGGACTAGCACAACCCACAGATACGCAGTATTTT.

This clonotype was detected only a few times. V usage is TRBV21-1 and J usage is TRBJ2-7; the table gives TRBD1 as D, unverified against the DNA. TRBV21-1 is recorded as a pseudogene. The CDR3 is 15 amino acids. The CDR3 bases are TGTGCCAGCAGCAAGGGAAAACCGCCCCCTTACGAGCAGTACTTC. Translating gives CASSKGKPPPYEQYF.

The chain recombines TRBV11-3 with TRBJ2-2; no firm D call. The germline V gene has CDR1 SGHNT and CDR2 YENEEA. This CDR3 region has 13 residues. V lost 2 bases to trimming and J lost 9 bases, with 10 bases between them. The DNA of the CDR3 is TGTGCCAGCAGCTTAAGCACCGGGCGGGAGCTGTTTTTT. Its protein is CASSLSTGRELFF.

This clonotype was counted a few times. The chain couples TRBV7-3 to TRBJ1-1, with D hard to call. CDR1 is SGHTA, CDR2 FQGTGA, per germline. V was shortened by 4 bases and J by 0 bases, with 12 bases between the two germline ends. The CDR3 consists of 15 residues. The CDR3, as DNA: TGTGCCAGCAGCTCCCCCGGACGAATGAACACTGAAGCTTTCTTT. Protein product: CASSSPGRMNTEAFF. The full variable domain, with the rest looked up from reference TRBV7-3 and TRBJ1-1, is GAGVSQTPSNKVTEKGKYVELRCDPISGHTALYWYRQSLGQGPEFLIYFQGTGAADDSGLPNDRFFAVRPEGSVSTLKIQRTERGDSAVYLCASSSPGRMNTEAFFGQGTRLTVV.

This rearrangement joins TRBV6-5 to TRBJ2-7; 7 nucleotides agree with TRBD2. The CDR3 loop spans 15 amino acids. Trimming cost V 5 bases and J 1 base; bases outside gene matches: 8. Germline CDR1 and CDR2: MNHEY and SVGAGI. The CDR3, as DNA: TGTGCCAGCAGTAACGGGAGGTCTATATCCTACGAGCAGTACTTC. The encoded protein is CASSNGRSISYEQYF.

This clonotype was found a few times. The chain links TRBV6-2 or TRBV6-3 to TRBJ1-5, with unresolved D. The germline gives CDR1 MNHEY, CDR2 SVGEGT. The length of the CDR3 is 15 residues. The V end was cut by 0 bases, the J end by 3 bases, with 9 bases between. The chain's CDR3 is CASSYSMIANQPQHF. The CDR3 coding sequence is TGTGCCAGCAGTTACTCGATGATTGCCAATCAGCCCCAGCATTTT.

This clonotype was seen at least ten times. The chain is built from TRBV6-5 and TRBJ2-7; D tentatively reads TRBD1 or TRBD2 (5 bases each). V was trimmed by 5 bases and J by 5 bases, leaving 13 bases between them. CDR3 length: 13 amino acids. Germline lookup yields CDR1 MNHEY and CDR2 SVGAGI. The DNA of the CDR3 is TGTGCCAGCAGTCAACTATGGGGGAACGAGCAGTACTTC. It encodes CASSQLWGNEQYF.

V gene TRBV24-1 combines with J gene TRBJ2-3; D is unclear. Germline loops: CDR1 KGHDR, CDR2 SFDVKD. Trimming stripped 0 bases from V and 5 bases from J, with 2 bases between. The CDR3 sequence is 12 residues long. CDR3 coding DNA: TGTGCCACCAGTGATTTGAAAGATACGCAGTATTTT. Its protein is CATSDLKDTQYF.

In its sample, this clonotype was seen a few times. V is TRBV7-9 and J is TRBJ2-2; no firm D call. The CDR3 contains 13 residues. Trimming pared 7 bases from V and 6 bases from J, leaving 12 bases between. CDR1 is SEHNR, CDR2 FQNEAQ, per germline (reference sequence). CDR3 residues: CASKAQWAGELFF. The CDR3 DNA reads TGTGCCAGCAAAGCACAATGGGCCGGGGAGCTGTTTTTT.

This clonotype occurred many times. The chain employs TRBV4-3 and TRBJ2-2; D not resolved. This CDR3 is 16 amino acids long. From germline, CDR1 is LGHNA and CDR2 YSLEER. The V gene lost 0 bases and the J gene lost 2 bases, with 10 bases spanning the gap. The CDR3 loop is CASSQDSGINTGELFF. The CDR3 nucleotides are TGCGCCAGCAGCCAAGATTCTGGGATTAACACCGGGGAGCTGTTTTTT.

J is TRBJ2-5 and V is TRBV29-1, with no clear D. This CDR3 has 10 amino acids. The germline V gene has CDR1 SQVTM and CDR2 ANQGSEA. Trimming stripped 4 bases from V and 6 bases from J, with 6 bases between. CDR3 amino acids: CSVATQTQYF. CDR3 nucleotides: TGCAGCGTTGCTACACAGACCCAGTACTTC.